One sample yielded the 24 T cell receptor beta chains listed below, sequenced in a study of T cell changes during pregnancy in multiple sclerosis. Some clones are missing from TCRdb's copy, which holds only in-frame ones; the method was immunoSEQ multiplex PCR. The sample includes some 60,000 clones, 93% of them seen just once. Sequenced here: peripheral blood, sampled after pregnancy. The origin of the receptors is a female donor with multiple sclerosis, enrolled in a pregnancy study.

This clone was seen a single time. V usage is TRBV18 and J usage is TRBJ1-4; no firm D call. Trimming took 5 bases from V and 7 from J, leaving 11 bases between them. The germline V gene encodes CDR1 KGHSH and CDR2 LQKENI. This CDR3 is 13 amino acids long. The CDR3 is CASSSSTGEKLFF. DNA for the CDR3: TGTGCCAGCTCATCCTCCACGGGTGAAAAACTGTTTTTT.

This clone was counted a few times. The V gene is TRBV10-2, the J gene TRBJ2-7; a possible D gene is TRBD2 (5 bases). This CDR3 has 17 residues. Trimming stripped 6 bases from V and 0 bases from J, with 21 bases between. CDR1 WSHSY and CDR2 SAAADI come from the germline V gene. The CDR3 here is CASSDSPPPAASYEQYF. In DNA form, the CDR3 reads TGCGCCAGCAGCGACTCACCCCCCCCAGCGGCCTCCTACGAGCAGTACTTC.

CDR3 residues: CATTFREGSEQFF. CDR3 nucleotides: TGTGCCACCACTTTTAGAGAGGGAAGTGAGCAGTTCTTC. The chain carries TRBV18 and TRBJ2-1; a possible D gene is TRBD2 (5 bases). The V and J ends lost 10 bases and 9 bases respectively, with 19 bases between them. Germline CDR1 is KGHSH and CDR2 is LQKENI. The CDR3 sequence is 13 residues long.

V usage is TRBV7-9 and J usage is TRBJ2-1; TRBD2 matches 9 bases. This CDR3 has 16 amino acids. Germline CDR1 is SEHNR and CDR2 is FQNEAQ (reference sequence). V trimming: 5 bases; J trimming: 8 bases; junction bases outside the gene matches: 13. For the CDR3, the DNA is TGTGCCAGCAGCGAACGAGCGGGAGGAGGGCTCCATGAGCAGTTCTTC. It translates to CASSERAGGGLHEQFF.

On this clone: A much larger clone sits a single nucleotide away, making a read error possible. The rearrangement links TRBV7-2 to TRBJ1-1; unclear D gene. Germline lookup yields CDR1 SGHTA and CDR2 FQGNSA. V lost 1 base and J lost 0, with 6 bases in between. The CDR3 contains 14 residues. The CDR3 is CASSLGHLNTEAFF. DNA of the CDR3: TGTGCCAGCAGCTTAGGACACCTGAACACTGAAGCTTTCTTT.

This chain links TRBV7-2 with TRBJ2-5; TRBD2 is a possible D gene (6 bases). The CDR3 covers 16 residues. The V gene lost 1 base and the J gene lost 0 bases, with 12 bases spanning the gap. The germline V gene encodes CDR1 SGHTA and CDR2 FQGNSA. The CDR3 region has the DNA TGTGCCAGCAGCTTAGATTTGTGGGAGGACCAAGAGACCCAGTACTTC. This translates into CASSLDLWEDQETQYF.

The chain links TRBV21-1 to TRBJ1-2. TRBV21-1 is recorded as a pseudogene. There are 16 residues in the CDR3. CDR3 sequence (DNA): TGTGCCAGCAGCTGGCGTGACTCCGGGATCCTGTATGGCTACACCTTC. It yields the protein CASSWRDSGILYGYTF.

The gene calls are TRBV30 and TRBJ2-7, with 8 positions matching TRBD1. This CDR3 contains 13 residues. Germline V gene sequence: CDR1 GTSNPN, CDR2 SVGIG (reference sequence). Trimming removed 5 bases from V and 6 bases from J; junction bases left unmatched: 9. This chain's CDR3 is CAWQTGDSPEQYF. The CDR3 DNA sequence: TGTGCCTGGCAGACAGGGGACTCCCCCGAGCAGTACTTC.

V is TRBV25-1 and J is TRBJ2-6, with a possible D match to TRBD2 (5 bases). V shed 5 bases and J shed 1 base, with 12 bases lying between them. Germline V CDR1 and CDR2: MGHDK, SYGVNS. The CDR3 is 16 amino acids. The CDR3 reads CASSKIGGSGANVLTF. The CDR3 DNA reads TGTGCCAGCAGTAAAATAGGAGGATCTGGGGCCAACGTCCTGACTTTC.

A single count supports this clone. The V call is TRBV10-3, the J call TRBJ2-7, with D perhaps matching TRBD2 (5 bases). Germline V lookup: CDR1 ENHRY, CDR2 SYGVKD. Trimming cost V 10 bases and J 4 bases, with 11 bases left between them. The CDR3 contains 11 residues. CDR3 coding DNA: TGTGCCACCCTCGAGGGTTACGAGCAGTACTTC. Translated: CATLEGYEQYF.

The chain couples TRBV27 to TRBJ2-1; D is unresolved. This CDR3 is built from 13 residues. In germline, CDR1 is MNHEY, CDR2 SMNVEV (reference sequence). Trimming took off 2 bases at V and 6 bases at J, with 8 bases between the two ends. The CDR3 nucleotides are TGTGCCAGCAGTTTAGCGGTAACCAATGAGCAGTTCTTC. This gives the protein CASSLAVTNEQFF.

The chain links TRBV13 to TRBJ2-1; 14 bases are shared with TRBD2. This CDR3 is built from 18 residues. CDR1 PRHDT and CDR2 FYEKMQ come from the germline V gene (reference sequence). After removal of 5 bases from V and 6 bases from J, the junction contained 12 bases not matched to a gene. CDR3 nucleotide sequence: TGTGCCAGCAGCGTGGGACTAGCGGGAGCTGGGGGGTTCAATGAGCAGTTCTTC. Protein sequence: CASSVGLAGAGGFNEQFF.

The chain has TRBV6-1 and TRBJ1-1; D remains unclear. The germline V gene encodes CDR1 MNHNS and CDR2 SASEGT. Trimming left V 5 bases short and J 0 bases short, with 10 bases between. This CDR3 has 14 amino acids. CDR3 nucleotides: TGTGCCAGCAGTAAGAGGTCAATGAACACTGAAGCTTTCTTT. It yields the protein CASSKRSMNTEAFF.

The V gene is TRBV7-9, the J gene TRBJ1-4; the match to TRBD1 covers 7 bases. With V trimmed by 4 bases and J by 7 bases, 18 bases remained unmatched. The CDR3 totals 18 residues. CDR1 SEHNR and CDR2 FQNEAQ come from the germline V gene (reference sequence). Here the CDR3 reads CASSSQGVARGLVEKLFF. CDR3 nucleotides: TGTGCCAGCAGCTCGCAGGGGGTGGCGCGTGGCCTAGTTGAAAAACTGTTTTTT. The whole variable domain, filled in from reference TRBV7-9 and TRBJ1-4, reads DTGVSQNPRHKITKRGQNVTFRCDPISEHNRLYWYRQTLGQGPEFLTYFQNEAQLEKSRLLSDRFSAERPKGSFSTLEIQRTEQGDSAMYLCASSSQGVARGLVEKLFFGSGTQLSVL.

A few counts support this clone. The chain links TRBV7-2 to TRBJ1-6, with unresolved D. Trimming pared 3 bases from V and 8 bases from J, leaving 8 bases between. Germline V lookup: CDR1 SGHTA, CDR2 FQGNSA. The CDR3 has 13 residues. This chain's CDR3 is CASSLELYSPLHF. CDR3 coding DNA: TGTGCCAGCAGCTTGGAGCTTTATTCACCCCTCCACTTT.

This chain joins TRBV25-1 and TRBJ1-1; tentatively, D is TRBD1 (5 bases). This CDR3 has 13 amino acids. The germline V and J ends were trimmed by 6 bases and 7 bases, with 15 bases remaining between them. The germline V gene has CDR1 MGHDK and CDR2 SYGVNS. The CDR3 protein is CASRFGGWSEAFF. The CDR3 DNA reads TGTGCCAGCAGGTTCGGGGGATGGAGTGAAGCTTTCTTT.

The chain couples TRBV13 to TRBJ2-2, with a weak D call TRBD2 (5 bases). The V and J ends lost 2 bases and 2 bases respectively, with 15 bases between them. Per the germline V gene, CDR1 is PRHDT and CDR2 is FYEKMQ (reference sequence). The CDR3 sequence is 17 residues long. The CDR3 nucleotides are TGTGCCAGCAGCTTAAATTACGACGAGGGTAACACCGGGGAGCTGTTTTTT. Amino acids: CASSLNYDEGNTGELFF. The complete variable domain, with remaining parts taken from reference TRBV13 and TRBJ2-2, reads AAGVIQSPRHLIKEKRETATLKCYPIPRHDTVYWYQQGPGQDPQFLISFYEKMQSDKGSIPDRFSAQQFSDYHSELNMSSLELGDSALYFCASSLNYDEGNTGELFFGEGSRLTVL.

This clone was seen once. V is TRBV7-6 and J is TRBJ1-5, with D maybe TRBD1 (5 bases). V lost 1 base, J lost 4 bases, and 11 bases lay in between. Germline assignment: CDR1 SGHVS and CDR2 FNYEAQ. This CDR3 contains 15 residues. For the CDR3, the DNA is TGTGCCAGCAGCTTAGGGGGCATTGGGAATCAGCCCCAGCATTTT. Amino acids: CASSLGGIGNQPQHF.

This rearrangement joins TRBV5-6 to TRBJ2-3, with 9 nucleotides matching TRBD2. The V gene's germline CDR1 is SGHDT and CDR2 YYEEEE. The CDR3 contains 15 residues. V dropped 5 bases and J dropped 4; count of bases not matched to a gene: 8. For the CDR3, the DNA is TGTGCCAGCAGTCGGTTAGCGGGAGCGGCAGATACGCAGTATTTT. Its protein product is CASSRLAGAADTQYF.

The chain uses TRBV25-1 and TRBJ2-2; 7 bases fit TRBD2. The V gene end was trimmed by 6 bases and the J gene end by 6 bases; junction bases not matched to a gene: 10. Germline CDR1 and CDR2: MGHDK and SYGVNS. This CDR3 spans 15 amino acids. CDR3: CASSEGGGWAGELFF. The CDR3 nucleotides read TGTGCCAGCAGCGAAGGCGGGGGTTGGGCCGGGGAGCTGTTTTTT.

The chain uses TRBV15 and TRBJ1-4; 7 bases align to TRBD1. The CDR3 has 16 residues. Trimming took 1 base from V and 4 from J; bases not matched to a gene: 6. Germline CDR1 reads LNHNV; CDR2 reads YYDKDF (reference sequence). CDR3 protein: CATSRGRQGGNEKLFF. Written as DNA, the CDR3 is TGTGCCACCAGCAGAGGACGACAGGGCGGTAATGAAAAACTGTTTTTT. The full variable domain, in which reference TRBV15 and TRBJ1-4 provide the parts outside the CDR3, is DAMVIQNPRYQVTQFGKPVTLSCSQTLNHNVMYWYQQKSSQAPKLLFHYYDKDFNNEADTPDNFQSRRPNTSFCFLDIRSPGLGDTAMYLCATSRGRQGGNEKLFFGSGTQLSVL.

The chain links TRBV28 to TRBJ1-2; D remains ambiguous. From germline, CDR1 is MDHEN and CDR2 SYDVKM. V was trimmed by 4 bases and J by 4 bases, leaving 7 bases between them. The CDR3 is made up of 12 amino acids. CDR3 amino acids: CASSSSGYGYTF. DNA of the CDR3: TGTGCCAGCAGTTCTTCAGGCTATGGCTACACCTTC.

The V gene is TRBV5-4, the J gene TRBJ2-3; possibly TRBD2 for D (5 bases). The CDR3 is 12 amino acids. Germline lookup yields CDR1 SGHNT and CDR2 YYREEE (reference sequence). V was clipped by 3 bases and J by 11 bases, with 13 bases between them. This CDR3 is CASSSDGREQYF. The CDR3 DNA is TGTGCCAGCAGCTCGGATGGACGGGAGCAGTATTTT.

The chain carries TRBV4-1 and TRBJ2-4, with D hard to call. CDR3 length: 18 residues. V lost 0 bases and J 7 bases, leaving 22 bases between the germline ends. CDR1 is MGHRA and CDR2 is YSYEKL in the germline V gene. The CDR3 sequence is CASSQEGRDSHLRNIQYF. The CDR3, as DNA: TGCGCCAGCAGCCAAGAAGGTCGAGACTCCCATCTGAGGAACATTCAGTACTTC.